The 5 T cell receptor beta chains listed next were all sequenced from one sample in a study of cytomegalovirus exposure and HLA in healthy donors. Profiled with immunoSEQ multiplex PCR; TCRdb holds only in-frame clones, not every one. The sample holds some 120,000 clones, roughly 91% seen once. Sequencing input: PBMCs. These receptors were collected from a man aged 25 to 45 in good health and CMV-seronegative.

The chain combines TRBV19 with TRBJ2-7; D is possibly TRBD2 (5 bases). CDR1 is LNHDA, CDR2 SQIVND, per germline (reference sequence). The ends were cut back, 3 bases at V and 1 base at J, with 7 bases in the middle. The CDR3 loop spans 13 amino acids. CDR3 region: CASSISGSYEQYF. CDR3 coding DNA: TGTGCCAGTAGTATCTCGGGGTCCTACGAGCAGTACTTC.

This chain links TRBV4-3 with TRBJ2-1; D call uncertain. The V gene lost 0 bases and the J gene lost 0 bases, with 6 bases spanning the gap. The V gene's germline CDR1 is LGHNA and CDR2 YSLEER. The CDR3 runs to 15 residues. CDR3 amino acids: CASSQERVSYNEQFF. CDR3 nucleotide sequence: TGCGCCAGCAGCCAAGAACGGGTCTCCTACAATGAGCAGTTCTTC.

The V call is TRBV5-8, the J call TRBJ2-3, with D tentatively TRBD1 (6 bases). The CDR3 spans 16 residues. Trimming took off 2 bases at V and 0 bases at J, with 13 bases between the two ends. Germline-derived CDR1 and CDR2 are SGHTS and YDEGEE. The CDR3 reads CASSFQGLTSTDTQYF. Here the CDR3 DNA reads TGTGCCAGCAGCTTCCAGGGGTTAACTAGCACAGATACGCAGTATTTT.

The chain joins TRBV18 to TRBJ2-2; D perhaps matches TRBD1 (6 bases). In germline, CDR1 is KGHSH, CDR2 LQKENI. The CDR3 is made up of 13 amino acids. V gave up 3 bases and J gave up 6 bases, with 8 bases separating them. CDR3 residues: CASSPNRAGELFF. The CDR3, as DNA: TGTGCCAGCTCACCTAACAGGGCCGGGGAGCTGTTTTTT.

The chain couples TRBV9 to TRBJ1-1, with no clear D. The length of the CDR3 is 16 residues. CDR1 is SGDLS, CDR2 YYNGEE, per germline. The V and J ends lost 4 bases and 1 base respectively, with 17 bases between them. CDR3 amino acids: CASSNGPREKNTEAFF. DNA for the CDR3: TGTGCCAGCAGCAACGGACCGAGGGAAAAGAACACTGAAGCTTTCTTT.